One sample yielded the 17 T cell receptor beta chains listed below, sequenced in a study of blood T cell repertoires in COVID-19. The table came from immunoSEQ multiplex PCR; TCRdb's copy has only in-frame clones and leaves some out. The sample lists around 180,000 clones; about 85% were seen once. The sequencing sample was made of peripheral blood. Receptors originate from a man aged 80 or over with COVID-19, enrolled during active disease.

This clone was found once. This sequence joins TRBV7-8 and TRBJ2-3; weak D call: TRBD2 (6 bases). From germline, CDR1 is SGHVS and CDR2 FQNEAQ. The CDR3 has 14 amino acids. V lost 3 bases, J lost 4 bases, and 11 bases lay in between. The CDR3 bases are TGTGCCAGCAGCTTCGGCAGGGAGGCAGATACGCAGTATTTT. Amino acid sequence: CASSFGREADTQYF. Looking up the rest from reference TRBV7-8 and TRBJ2-3 gives the full variable domain: GAGVSQSPRYKVAKRGQDVALRCDPISGHVSLFWYQQALGQGPEFLTYFQNEAQLDKSGLPSDRFFAERPEGSVSTLKIQRTQQEDSAVYLCASSFGREADTQYFGPGTRLTVL.

V and J are TRBV9 and TRBJ2-7, with TRBD2 identical over 10 bases. CDR1 is SGDLS and CDR2 is YYNGEE in the germline V gene. The length of the CDR3 is 15 residues. Germline trimming cut 2 bases from V and 4 bases from J; bases unmatched to any gene: 6. The CDR3 protein is CASSVGTSELYEQYF. Here the CDR3 DNA reads TGTGCCAGCAGCGTCGGGACTAGCGAATTGTACGAGCAGTACTTC.

This chain joins TRBV2 and TRBJ2-5; 9 nucleotides agree with TRBD2. The CDR3 contains 14 residues. Unmatched junction bases numbered 5, after V lost 7 bases and J lost 2 bases. CDR1 SNHLY and CDR2 FYNNEI come from the germline V gene. CDR3 nucleotide sequence: TGTGCCAGCAAGGCGGGGGGGACTCAAGAGACCCAGTACTTC. Encoded protein: CASKAGGTQETQYF.

The chain employs TRBV13 and TRBJ2-7, with TRBD1 identical over 9 bases. Losses at the gene ends were 5 bases for V and 0 bases for J; bases not matched to a gene: 2. Per the germline V gene, CDR1 is PRHDT and CDR2 is FYEKMQ (reference sequence). CDR3 length equals 14 residues. The CDR3 coding sequence is TGTGCCAGCAGCCGGGACAGGGTCTCCTACGAGCAGTACTTC. Its translation is CASSRDRVSYEQYF.

The chain employs TRBV2 and TRBJ1-4, with a possible D match to TRBD1 (6 bases). Trimming removed 6 bases at V and 4 bases at J, with 12 bases between. Germline loops: CDR1 SNHLY, CDR2 FYNNEI. The CDR3 consists of 14 residues. Here the CDR3 DNA reads TGTGCCAGCAGGCAGGGGTCAAGTAATGAAAAACTGTTTTTT. This translates into CASRQGSSNEKLFF.

This chain uses TRBV5-1 with TRBJ1-4, with 7 bases lining up with TRBD1. The trim removed 3 bases at V and 4 bases at J, leaving 6 bases unmatched. CDR3 length equals 15 residues. Per the germline V gene, CDR1 is SGHRS and CDR2 is YFSETQ. CDR3 in DNA: TGCGCCAGCAGCTGGACCACAGGGGTTAATGAAAAACTGTTTTTT. Translation: CASSWTTGVNEKLFF. Filled out from reference TRBV5-1 and TRBJ1-4, the complete variable domain reads KAGVTQTPRYLIKTRGQQVTLSCSPISGHRSVSWYQQTPGQGLQFLFEYFSETQRNKGNFPGRFSGRQFSNSRSEMNVSTLELGDSALYLCASSWTTGVNEKLFFGSGTQLSVL.

Many counts were recorded for this clone. The chain links TRBV9 to TRBJ2-1; TRBD1 matches 11 bases. J gave up 3 bases and V 3 bases, and 2 bases lay outside the gene matches. This CDR3 comprises 15 residues. Germline CDR1 reads SGDLS; CDR2 reads YYNGEE. DNA for the CDR3: TGTGCCAGCAGCGCGGGACAGGGGGGCTACAATGAGCAGTTCTTC. This gives the protein CASSAGQGGYNEQFF.

In this sample, this clone turned up a few times. V is TRBV5-1 and J is TRBJ1-3; D not certain. CDR3 length: 14 amino acids. CDR1 is SGHRS, CDR2 YFSETQ, per germline. V was pared by 4 bases and J by 0 bases, with 8 bases between. CDR3 nucleotide sequence: TGCGCCAGCAGCCAACAAACCTCTGGAAACACCATATATTTT. It encodes CASSQQTSGNTIYF.

Only one count was recorded for this clone. The chain joins TRBV6-5 to TRBJ1-1; D perhaps matches TRBD1 (6 bases). Per germline, CDR1 MNHEY and CDR2 SVGAGI. The CDR3 length is 15 residues. Trimming shortened V by 9 bases and J by 4 bases, and 21 bases separated the two germline ends. In DNA form, the CDR3 reads TGTGCCAGTGGATATTACAGGGATTGGAGCACTGAAGCTTTCTTT. This sequence encodes CASGYYRDWSTEAFF.

This chain uses TRBV20-1 with TRBJ1-1, with D tentatively TRBD1 (5 bases). CDR3 size: 12 residues. Germline values: CDR1 DFQATT, CDR2 SNEGSKA (reference sequence). V was cut by 3 bases and J by 4 bases, with 9 bases left in between. In DNA form, the CDR3 reads TGCAGTGCTAGTCGCAGGGCCACTGAAGCTTTCTTT. Its protein is CSASRRATEAFF.

The table lists this clone with many counts. The chain links TRBV6-2 or TRBV6-3 to TRBJ2-6; 7 bases are a match to TRBD2. From germline, CDR1 is MNHEY and CDR2 SVGEGT. J gave up 4 bases and V 4 bases, and 7 bases lay outside the gene matches. The CDR3 covers 16 residues. The CDR3 DNA is TGTGCCAGCAGTTCTGGGGGAGGGCACGGGGCCAACGTCCTGACTTTC. Translated, it gives CASSSGGGHGANVLTF.

This chain joins TRBV6-5 and TRBJ1-4, with 8 bases aligning to TRBD1. The CDR3 consists of 13 residues. V shed 9 bases and J 5 bases; nucleotides not matched to a gene: 5. Germline assignment: CDR1 MNHEY and CDR2 SVGAGI. In DNA form, the CDR3 reads TGTGCCAGTCGGACAGGGCGGAATGAAAAACTGTTTTTT. This codes for CASRTGRNEKLFF.

This rearrangement joins TRBV29-1 to TRBJ1-1; tentatively, D is TRBD1 (6 bases). The germline CDR1 and CDR2 sequences are SQVTM and ANQGSEA. The CDR3 is made up of 12 amino acids. Trimming removed 6 bases at V and 9 bases at J, with 17 bases between. The CDR3 nucleotides are TGCAGCGTGAATCAGGGGAGTGAGAAAGCTTTCTTT. As protein: CSVNQGSEKAFF. The entire variable domain, with the rest obtained from reference TRBV29-1 and TRBJ1-1, is as follows: SAVISQKPSRDICQRGTSLTIQCQVDSQVTMMFWYRQQPGQSLTLIATANQGSEATYESGFVIDKFPISRPNLTFSTLTVSNMSPEDSSIYLCSVNQGSEKAFFGQGTRLTVV.

This chain uses TRBV5-5 with TRBJ1-1; D unresolved. This CDR3 spans 13 amino acids. Germline V gene data show CDR1 as SGHKS and CDR2 as YYEKEE (reference sequence). V dropped 7 bases and J dropped 1 base, with 11 bases sitting between them. CDR3 DNA: TGTGCCAGCTCCCTTGGGAGGAACACTGAAGCTTTCTTT. Translated: CASSLGRNTEAFF.

The table lists this clone with a few counts. This chain joins TRBV6-5 and TRBJ1-5; D gene unclear. This CDR3 contains 15 residues. V lost 5 bases, J lost 0 bases, and 11 bases lay in between. Germline loops: CDR1 MNHEY, CDR2 SVGAGI. The CDR3 spells CASSPTEYSNQPQHF. In DNA, the CDR3 is TGTGCCAGCAGTCCCACAGAGTATAGCAATCAGCCCCAGCATTTT.

The chain links TRBV19 to TRBJ1-4; the D gene is possibly TRBD1 (6 bases). The ends were cut back, 6 bases at V and 3 bases at J, with 8 bases in the middle. The CDR3 runs 13 residues. Germline-derived CDR1 and CDR2 are LNHDA and SQIVND (reference sequence). CDR3 nucleotide sequence: TGTGCCAGTAGGGACAGTTCTAATGAAAAACTGTTTTTT. This sequence encodes CASRDSSNEKLFF. The whole variable domain, filled in from reference TRBV19 and TRBJ1-4, reads DGGITQSPKYLFRKEGQNVTLSCEQNLNHDAMYWYRQDPGQGLRLIYYSQIVNDFQKGDIAEGYSVSREKKESFPLTVTSAQKNPTAFYLCASRDSSNEKLFFGSGTQLSVL.

The chain employs TRBV6-2 or TRBV6-3 and TRBJ2-2, with D perhaps TRBD1 (5 bases). V gave up 6 bases and J gave up 5 bases, with 10 bases separating them. The CDR3 covers 13 residues. Germline values: CDR1 MNHEY, CDR2 SVGEGT. The DNA for the CDR3 is TGTGCCAGCAGCCACAGGTCAACCGGGGAGCTGTTTTTT. It specifies CASSHRSTGELFF.